The source of this T cell receptor (beta chain) is a study of T cell responses to AZD1222 COVID-19 vaccine. Study-level results: Mapped onto spike, vaccine-associated CD4 TCRs spanned it and were dominant at 160-218 and 743-854. Two AZD1222 doses significantly raised spike-specific TCR breadth and depth over controls. Repertoires were collected only later (after the peak T cell response had occurred).

The CDR3 loop spans 15 amino acids. V lost 0 bases and J lost 5; bases outside the gene matches: 2. Per germline, CDR1 MNHEY and CDR2 SVGEGT. Details on this clone: The target antigen is unknown.

Clones were read by immunoSEQ multiplex PCR, and TCRdb kept only the in-frame ones, dropping some. The sample records 110,000 or so clones, around 90% being singletons. The V call is TRBV6-2 or TRBV6-3, the J call TRBJ1-5; 9 bases are shared with TRBD1. Sequenced here: peripheral blood, sampled 28 days after the second AZD1222 dose. The TCR comes from an adult who received the AZD1222 COVID-19 vaccine. CDR3 in amino acids: CASSYSGTGYQPQHF. DNA of the CDR3: TGTGCCAGCAGTTACTCCGGGACAGGGTATCAGCCCCAGCATTTT.